This T cell receptor (beta chain) is from a study of T cell responses to AZD1222 COVID-19 vaccine. Germline assignment: CDR1 SGHTA and CDR2 FQGTGA. This CDR3 spans 14 amino acids. With 1 base removed from V and 0 bases from J, the gap between germline ends came to 4 bases. The protocol was immunoSEQ multiplex PCR, while the TCRdb copy is restricted to in-frame clones and leaves out a portion. The sample has fewer than 250,000 clones, around 94% seen once. The receptor was isolated from an adult in good health. This chain uses TRBV7-3 with TRBJ1-5; D is unresolved. Here the sequenced sample was peripheral blood, taken on day 0 of AZD1222 vaccination. Written as DNA, the CDR3 is TGTGCCAGCAGCTTAAGGTATAGCAATCAGCCCCAGCATTTT. As protein: CASSLRYSNQPQHF.